These 11 T cell receptor beta chains originate from one sample sequenced in a study of blood T cell repertoires in COVID-19. TCRdb's table, derived via immunoSEQ multiplex PCR, lists solely in-frame clones and lacks some. Of roughly 700,000 clones in the sample, about 90% were seen once. The sequenced sample consisted of peripheral blood. All receptors derive from a woman under 30 with acute or convalescent COVID-19.

This clone was counted once. The chain employs TRBV25-1 and TRBJ1-5; possible D gene TRBD1, 5 bases. This CDR3 region has 13 residues. Germline CDR1 MGHDK, CDR2 SYGVNS. V was shortened by 4 bases and J by 6 bases, with 10 bases between the two germline ends. The CDR3 nucleotides read TGTGCCAGCAGTGCGGGGGAGCCTCAGCCCCAGCATTTT. Translating gives CASSAGEPQPQHF.

This clone was observed a handful of times. The chain joins TRBV3-1 (or the pseudogene TRBV3-2) to TRBJ2-7; 13 bases align to TRBD2. The CDR3 consists of 19 residues. Per germline, CDR1 LGHDT and CDR2 YNNKEL (reference sequence). V was pared by 0 bases and J by 11 bases, with 19 bases of the junction left unmatched. The CDR3 region has the DNA TGTGCCAGCAGCCAAGATTCCGGGAGACTAGCGGGGGGTCTTGGAAGGAAGTACTTC. It translates to CASSQDSGRLAGGLGRKYF.

The chain recombines TRBV6-5 with TRBJ1-1; TRBD1 might be the D (6 bases). The CDR3 sequence is 13 residues long. The germline gives CDR1 MNHEY, CDR2 SVGAGI. Trimming shortened V by 6 bases and J by 7 bases, and 15 bases separated the two germline ends. This chain's CDR3 is CASSLPGVREAFF. The CDR3 DNA reads TGTGCCAGCAGCCTACCAGGGGTTCGTGAAGCTTTCTTT.

The genes are TRBV9 and TRBJ2-5; 7 positions agree with TRBD1. After removal of 4 bases from V and 11 bases from J, the junction contained 11 bases not matched to a gene. The CDR3 length is 13 residues. Germline CDR1 and CDR2: SGDLS and YYNGEE. The CDR3 spells CASSQTPSGQQYF. CDR3 nucleotides: TGTGCCAGCAGCCAAACCCCGTCGGGACAGCAGTACTTC.

A word on this clone: This sample also contains other DNA sequences that code for the same CDR3. The V call is TRBV18, the J call TRBJ1-2, with 8 bases fitting TRBD1. Germline V gene lookup returns CDR1 KGHSH and CDR2 LQKENI. CDR3 length equals 14 residues. V gave up 3 bases and J gave up 0 bases; unmatched junction bases: 0. The CDR3 loop is CASSPDRANYGYTF. In DNA, the CDR3 is TGTGCCAGCTCACCGGACAGGGCTAACTATGGCTACACCTTC.

This clone was counted a single time. The chain is built from TRBV10-3 and TRBJ1-5; weak D call: TRBD1 (6 bases). Germline V gene sequence: CDR1 ENHRY, CDR2 SYGVKD. The CDR3 runs to 14 residues. V lost 8 bases to trimming and J lost 3 bases, with 14 bases between them. The DNA of the CDR3 is TGTGCCATCGGGCGGGGGGCAGACAATCAGCCCCAGCATTTT. Amino acids: CAIGRGADNQPQHF.

In its sample, this clone was seen a few times. The chain combines TRBV19 with TRBJ2-7; TRBD2 matches at 9 bases. J was trimmed by 0 bases and V by 3 bases; bases with no gene match: 3. Germline CDR1 and CDR2: LNHDA and SQIVND (reference sequence). CDR3 length: 15 amino acids. The chain's CDR3 is CASSIGTSSSYEQYF. CDR3 nucleotides: TGTGCCAGTAGTATTGGGACTAGCAGCTCCTACGAGCAGTACTTC.

This clone appeared a single time. Distinct nucleotide sequences in the sample also encode this CDR3. The chain combines TRBV30 with TRBJ2-7; 7 bases align to TRBD1. The germline V gene encodes CDR1 GTSNPN and CDR2 SVGIG (reference sequence). V trimming: 0 bases; J trimming: 6 bases; junction bases outside the gene matches: 5. CDR3 length: 13 residues. CDR3 in DNA: TGTGCCTGGAGTGTACGGACAGGAGGCGAGCAGTACTTC. Protein product: CAWSVRTGGEQYF.

This clone occurred once. The chain joins TRBV7-7 to TRBJ2-6; D might be TRBD1 (5 bases). V shed 5 bases and J shed 2 bases, with 13 bases lying between them. CDR1 SSHAT and CDR2 FNYEAQ come from the germline V gene (reference sequence). The CDR3 extends over 16 amino acids. The CDR3 region is CASSNGPGPGANVLTF. The DNA of the CDR3 is TGTGCCAGCAGCAATGGGCCAGGGCCTGGGGCCAACGTCCTGACTTTC.

The chain couples TRBV18 to TRBJ2-7; TRBD1 agrees at 9 bases. The ends lost 3 bases at V and 5 bases at J; junction bases unmatched: 11. The CDR3 has 16 amino acids. Germline-derived CDR1 and CDR2 are KGHSH and LQKENI. DNA for the CDR3: TGTGCCAGCTCACCCGCCCCGGGACAGGGTAGCGACGAGCAGTACTTC. Amino acids: CASSPAPGQGSDEQYF.

This clone has just a few counts. V is TRBV28 and J is TRBJ2-7; 11 bases agree with TRBD2. The length of the CDR3 is 15 residues. The germline CDR1 and CDR2 sequences are MDHEN and SYDVKM. Trimming took 8 bases from V and 4 from J; bases not matched to a gene: 10. CDR3 region: CASSFLAGGLYEQYF. The CDR3 coding sequence is TGTGCCAGCTCCTTTTTAGCGGGGGGGCTATACGAGCAGTACTTC.